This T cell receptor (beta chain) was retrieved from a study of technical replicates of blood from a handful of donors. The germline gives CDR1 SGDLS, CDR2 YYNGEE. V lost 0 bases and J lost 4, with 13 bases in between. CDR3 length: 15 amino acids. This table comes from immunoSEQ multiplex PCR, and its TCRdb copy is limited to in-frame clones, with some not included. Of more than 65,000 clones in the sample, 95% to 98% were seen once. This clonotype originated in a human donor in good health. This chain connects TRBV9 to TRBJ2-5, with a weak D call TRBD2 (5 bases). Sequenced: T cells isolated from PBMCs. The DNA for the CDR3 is TGTGCCAGCAGCGTAGCTGGGGAGTTCCCAGAGACCCAGTACTTC. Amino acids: CASSVAGEFPETQYF.